The sequence of this TCR beta chain was determined in a study of metastatic and nonmetastatic thyroid tumors. Study-wide results and caveats: According to reports, the diversity of TCR beta was significantly higher in malignant thyroid tumors than in benign nodules, and this held in both blood and tumor samples.

Germline values: CDR1 MDHEN, CDR2 SYDVKM. This CDR3 region has 16 residues. The ends were cut back, 5 bases at V and 1 base at J, with 15 bases in the middle. TCRdb re-called clones via MiXCR from the PCR reads. The data contain approximately 20,000 clones, about 35% of them singletons. This clone was counted only a few times. Its target is unknown. Among the patients, none had received any treatment before thyroid surgery. The chain couples TRBV28 to TRBJ2-1, with D perhaps TRBD2 (5 bases). The receptor was isolated from a female donor with papillary thyroid cancer or a benign thyroid nodule (not recorded which). Some clones in this sample may be carry-over from other donors' samples. Sequencing was carried out using tumor tissue. The CDR3 nucleotides read TGTGCCAGCAGTATTTCCGGGTTAGCGTCCTACAATGAGCAGTTCTTC. Protein: CASSISGLASYNEQFF.